Below, one T cell receptor beta chain is given with its context. The sample originates from a study of shared clonotypes between healthy human individuals. Naive CD8 isolation took CD45RO-negative cells positively selected for CCR7 and excluded terminally differentiated effector memory CD45RA+ cells. Authors' processing steps: ImmunoSEQ output held junction-only sequences without quality scores, so filtering differed. Sequencing used immunoSEQ multiplex PCR; TCRdb keeps in-frame clones, though not all of them. V and J calls and clone size are copied from that table; D and trimming were computed from the DNA. The profile shows roughly 600,000 clones, 95% to 98% of them singletons. The CDR3 is 15 amino acids. J gave up 7 bases and V 4 bases, and 12 bases lay outside the gene matches. Germline V gene lookup returns CDR1 SGHVS and CDR2 FQNEAQ.

V is TRBV7-8 and J is TRBJ2-7; TRBD1 agrees at 8 bases. This receptor was taken from a man younger than 40 in good health. Material: naive CD8+ T cells sorted from blood. As DNA, the CDR3 is TGTGCCAGCAGCTCGACGGACAGGGTTCTTAGTGAGCAGTACTTC. Protein product: CASSSTDRVLSEQYF.